A selection of T cell receptor beta chains follows, all from one sample in a study of blood T cell repertoires in COVID-19. Using immunoSEQ multiplex PCR, the repertoire was profiled, and TCRdb retains in-frame clones only, with some absent. The sample lists more than 150,000 clones, 85% to 90% occurring once. The sequencing input was peripheral blood. The receptors here all came from a woman aged 18 to 35 who had recovered from COVID-19. Each CDR3 is given with its conserved first and last residue. Fields, in order: clone size, D gene, J gene, V gene, CDR3 protein, CDR3 DNA. D genes are given only for firm matches. Some rows have no size entry. The others give once, few or many, or a class for an expanded clone.

abundance: NA; d_gene: NA; j_gene: TRBJ1-1; v_gene: TRBV6-2/TRBV6-3; CDR3aa: CASSYSSGIEAFF; CDR3nt: TGTGCCAGCAGTTACTCCTCGGGGATTGAAGCTTTCTTT
abundance: NA; d_gene: NA; j_gene: TRBJ2-1; v_gene: TRBV7-9; CDR3aa: CASSSSERSGSVGWFF; CDR3nt: TGTGCCAGCAGCTCCTCTGAACGTAGCGGCTCAGTCGGGTGGTTCTTC
abundance: NA; d_gene: TRBD1; j_gene: TRBJ2-5; v_gene: TRBV18; CDR3aa: CASSPGQTFMGTQYF; CDR3nt: TGTGCCAGCTCACCGGGACAGACTTTTATGGGGACCCAGTACTTC
abundance: NA; d_gene: TRBD1; j_gene: TRBJ2-3; v_gene: TRBV24-1; CDR3aa: CATSDPGQGTDTQYF; CDR3nt: TGTGCCACCAGTGACCCAGGACAGGGGACAGATACGCAGTATTTT
abundance: NA; d_gene: NA; j_gene: TRBJ1-4; v_gene: TRBV9; CDR3aa: CATEGGGEKLFF; CDR3nt: TGTGCCACCGAAGGCGGGGGCGAAAAACTGTTTTTT
abundance: NA; d_gene: TRBD1; j_gene: TRBJ1-5; v_gene: TRBV18; CDR3aa: CASSSDRGQPQHF; CDR3nt: TGTGCCAGCTCTTCCGACAGGGGTCAGCCCCAGCATTTT
abundance: NA; d_gene: TRBD1; j_gene: TRBJ1-1; v_gene: TRBV7-3; CDR3aa: CASSFLGQGMSMNTEAFF; CDR3nt: TGTGCCAGCAGCTTTCTCGGACAGGGCATGTCGATGAACACTGAAGCTTTCTTT
abundance: NA; d_gene: NA; j_gene: TRBJ1-1; v_gene: TRBV19; CDR3aa: CASTPQGNTEAFF; CDR3nt: TGTGCCAGTACCCCACAGGGGAACACTGAAGCTTTCTTT
abundance: few; d_gene: NA; j_gene: TRBJ2-6; v_gene: TRBV29-1; CDR3aa: CSVGTRGSGANVLTF; CDR3nt: TGCAGCGTGGGTACCCGGGGCTCTGGGGCCAACGTCCTGACTTTC
abundance: NA; d_gene: TRBD1; j_gene: TRBJ2-2; v_gene: TRBV18; CDR3aa: CASSPWGQQNTGELFF; CDR3nt: TGTGCCAGCTCACCTTGGGGACAGCAGAACACCGGGGAGCTGTTTTTT
abundance: NA; d_gene: TRBD2; j_gene: TRBJ2-3; v_gene: TRBV25-1; CDR3aa: CASSSGGGTDTQYF; CDR3nt: TGTGCCAGCAGCTCGGGGGGAGGCACAGATACGCAGTATTTT